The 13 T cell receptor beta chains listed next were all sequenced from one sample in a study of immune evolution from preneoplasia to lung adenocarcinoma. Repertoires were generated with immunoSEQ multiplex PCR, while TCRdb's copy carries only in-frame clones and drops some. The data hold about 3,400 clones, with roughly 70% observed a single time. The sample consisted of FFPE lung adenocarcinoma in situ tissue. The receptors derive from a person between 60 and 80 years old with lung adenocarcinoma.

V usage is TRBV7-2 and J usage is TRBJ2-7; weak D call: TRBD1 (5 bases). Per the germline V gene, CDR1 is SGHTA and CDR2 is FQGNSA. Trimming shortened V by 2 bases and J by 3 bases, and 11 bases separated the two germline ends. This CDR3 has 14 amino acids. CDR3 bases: TGTGCCAGCAGCTTAATGTCAGGGATCTACGAGCAGTACTTC. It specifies CASSLMSGIYEQYF.

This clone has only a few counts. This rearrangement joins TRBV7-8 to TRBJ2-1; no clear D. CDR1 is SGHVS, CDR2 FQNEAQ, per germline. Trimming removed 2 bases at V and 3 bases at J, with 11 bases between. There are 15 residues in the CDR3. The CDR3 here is CASSLLQSDYNEQFF. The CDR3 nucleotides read TGTGCCAGCAGCTTACTACAGTCGGACTACAATGAGCAGTTCTTC.

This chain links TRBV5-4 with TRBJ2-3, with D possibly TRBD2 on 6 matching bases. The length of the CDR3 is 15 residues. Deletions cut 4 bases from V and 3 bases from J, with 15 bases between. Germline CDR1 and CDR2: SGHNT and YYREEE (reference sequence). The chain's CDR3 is CASSTASVQTDTQYF. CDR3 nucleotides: TGTGCCAGCAGCACAGCTAGCGTCCAGACAGATACGCAGTATTTT.

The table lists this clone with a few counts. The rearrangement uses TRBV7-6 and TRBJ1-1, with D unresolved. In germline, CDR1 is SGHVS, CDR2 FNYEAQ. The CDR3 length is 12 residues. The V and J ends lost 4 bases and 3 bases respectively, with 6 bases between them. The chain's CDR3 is CASSSPDTEAFF. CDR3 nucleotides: TGTGCCAGCAGCTCACCGGACACTGAAGCTTTCTTT.

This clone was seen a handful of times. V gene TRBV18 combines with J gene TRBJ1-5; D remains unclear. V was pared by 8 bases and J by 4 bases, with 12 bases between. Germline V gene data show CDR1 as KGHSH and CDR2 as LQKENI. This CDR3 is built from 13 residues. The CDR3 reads CASRKDQNQPQHF. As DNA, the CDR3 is TGTGCCAGCCGGAAGGACCAGAATCAGCCCCAGCATTTT.

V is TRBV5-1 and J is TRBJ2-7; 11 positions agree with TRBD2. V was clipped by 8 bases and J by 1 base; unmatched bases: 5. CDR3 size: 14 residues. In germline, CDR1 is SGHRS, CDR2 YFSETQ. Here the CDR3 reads CASRPSGGSYEQYF. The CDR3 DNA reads TGCGCCAGTAGGCCTAGCGGGGGGTCCTACGAGCAGTACTTC.

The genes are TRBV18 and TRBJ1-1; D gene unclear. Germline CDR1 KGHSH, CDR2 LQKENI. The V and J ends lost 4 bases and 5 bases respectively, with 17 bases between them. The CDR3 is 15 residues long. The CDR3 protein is CASSLTTEVETEAFF. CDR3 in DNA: TGTGCCAGCTCACTAACGACCGAAGTGGAGACTGAAGCTTTCTTT.

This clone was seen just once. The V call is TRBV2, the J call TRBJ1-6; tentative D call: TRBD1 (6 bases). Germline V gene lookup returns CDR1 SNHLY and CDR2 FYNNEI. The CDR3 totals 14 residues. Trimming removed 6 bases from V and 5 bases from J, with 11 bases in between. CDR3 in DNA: TGTGCCAGCAGACAACAGGGAAATAATTCACCCCTCCACTTT. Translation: CASRQQGNNSPLHF.

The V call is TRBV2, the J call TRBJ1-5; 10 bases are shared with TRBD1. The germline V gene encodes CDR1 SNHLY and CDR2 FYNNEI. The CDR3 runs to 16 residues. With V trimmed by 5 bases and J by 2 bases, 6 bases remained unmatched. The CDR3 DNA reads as TGTGCCAGCAGTACCGCCGGGACAGGGGGCAATCAGCCCCAGCATTTT. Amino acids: CASSTAGTGGNQPQHF.

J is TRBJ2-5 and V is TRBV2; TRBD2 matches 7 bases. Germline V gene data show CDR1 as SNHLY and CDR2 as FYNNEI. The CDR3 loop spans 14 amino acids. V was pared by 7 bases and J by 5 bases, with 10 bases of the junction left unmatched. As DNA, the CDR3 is TGTGCCAGCACCTCCACGGGGAGGGTGGAGACCCAGTACTTC. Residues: CASTSTGRVETQYF.

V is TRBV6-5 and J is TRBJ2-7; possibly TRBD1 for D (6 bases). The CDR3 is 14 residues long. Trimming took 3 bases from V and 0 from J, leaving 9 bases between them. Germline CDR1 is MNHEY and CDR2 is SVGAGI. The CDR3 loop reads CASSYTDSSYEQYF. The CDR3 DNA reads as TGTGCCAGCAGTTATACGGACAGCTCCTACGAGCAGTACTTC.

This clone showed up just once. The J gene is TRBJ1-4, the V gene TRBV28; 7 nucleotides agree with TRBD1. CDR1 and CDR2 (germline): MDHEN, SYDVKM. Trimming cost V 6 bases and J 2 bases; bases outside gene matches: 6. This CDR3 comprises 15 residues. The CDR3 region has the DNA TGTGCCAGCAGCCTACAGGGGTTGACTAATGAAAAACTGTTTTTT. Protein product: CASSLQGLTNEKLFF. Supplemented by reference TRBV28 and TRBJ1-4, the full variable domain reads DVKVTQSSRYLVKRTGEKVFLECVQDMDHENMFWYRQDPGLGLRLIYFSYDVKMKEKGDIPEGYSVSREKKERFSLILESASTNQTSMYLCASSLQGLTNEKLFFGSGTQLSVL.

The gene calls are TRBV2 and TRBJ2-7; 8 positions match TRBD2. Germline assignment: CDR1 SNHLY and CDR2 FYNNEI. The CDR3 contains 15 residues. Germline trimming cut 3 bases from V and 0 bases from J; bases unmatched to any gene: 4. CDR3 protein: CASSELAGPSYEQYF. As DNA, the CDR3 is TGTGCCAGCAGTGAGTTAGCGGGGCCCTCCTACGAGCAGTACTTC.